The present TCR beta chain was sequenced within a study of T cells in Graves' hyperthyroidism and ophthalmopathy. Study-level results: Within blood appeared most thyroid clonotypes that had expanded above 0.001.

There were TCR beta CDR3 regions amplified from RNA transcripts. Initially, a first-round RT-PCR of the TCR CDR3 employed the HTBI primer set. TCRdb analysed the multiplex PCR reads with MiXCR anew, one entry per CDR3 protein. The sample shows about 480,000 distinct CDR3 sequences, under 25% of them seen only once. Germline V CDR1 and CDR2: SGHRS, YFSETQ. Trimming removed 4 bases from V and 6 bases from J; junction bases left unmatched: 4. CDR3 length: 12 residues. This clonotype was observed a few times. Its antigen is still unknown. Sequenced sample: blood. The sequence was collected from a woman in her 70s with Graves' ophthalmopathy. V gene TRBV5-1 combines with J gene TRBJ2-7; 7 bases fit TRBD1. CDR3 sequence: CASSKGQIEQYF. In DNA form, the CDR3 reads TGCGCCAGCAGCAAGGGACAGATCGAGCAGTACTTC.